This T cell receptor (beta chain) was documented in a study of read filtering for tumor transcriptome and immune sequencing. In the study overall: Patients were 17 to 20 male and some 13 female, mean age 65.9 years, range 47 to 80. By R-ISS, stages I, II and III held approximately 8, 16 and 7 patients. Study-level results: Compared with RNA-seq, IR-seq gave much higher clonotype depth and reliability. The sorted CD138-negative fraction was a mixed bone marrow immune population, not purified T cells.

Molecular barcoded adaptors covering alpha/delta and beta/gamma chains were used on approximately 400 ng RNA. TCRdb reprocessed the reads via MiXCR and lists one record per CDR3 protein. The table lists roughly 67,000 distinct CDR3 sequences, roughly 19% of them singletons. Germline lookup yields CDR1 DFQATT and CDR2 SNEGSKA (reference sequence). The CDR3 extends over 15 amino acids. V was shortened by 7 bases and J by 1 base, with 17 bases between the two germline ends. This clonotype has ten or more counts. Its antigen is unknown. The sequenced sample was a population of CD138-negative cells sorted from bone marrow. This chain joins TRBV20-1 and TRBJ1-5; D is unresolved. This sequence was found in a donor at least 40 years old with multiple myeloma. CDR3 coding DNA: TGCAGTGTTCGAGGAAGGGCCTGGAGCAATCAGCCCCAGCATTTT. It specifies CSVRGRAWSNQPQHF.